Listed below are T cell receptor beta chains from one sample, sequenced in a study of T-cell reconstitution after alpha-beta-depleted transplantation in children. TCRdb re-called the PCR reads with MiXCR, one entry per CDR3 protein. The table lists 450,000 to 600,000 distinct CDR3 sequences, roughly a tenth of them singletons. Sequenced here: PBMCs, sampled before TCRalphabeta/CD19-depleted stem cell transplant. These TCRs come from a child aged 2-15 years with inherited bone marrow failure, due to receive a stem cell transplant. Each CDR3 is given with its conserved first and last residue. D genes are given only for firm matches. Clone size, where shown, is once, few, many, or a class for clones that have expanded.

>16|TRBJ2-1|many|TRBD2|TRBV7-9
TGTGCCAGCAGTATCCCACTTAGCGGGGTGGACAATGAGCAGTTCTTC
CASSIPLSGVDNEQFF
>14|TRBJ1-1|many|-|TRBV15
TGTGCCACCAGCAGAGATCTGGAGAACACTGAAGCTTTCTTT
CATSRDLENTEAFF
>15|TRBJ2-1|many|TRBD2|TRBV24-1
TGTGCCACCAGACAAGCGGGAGGACTAAACAATGAGCAGTTCTTC
CATRQAGGLNNEQFF
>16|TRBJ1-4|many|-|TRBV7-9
TGTGCCAGCAGCCCAGGGCGGGACACAGCTAATGAAGGACTGTTTTTT
CASSPGRDTANEGLFF
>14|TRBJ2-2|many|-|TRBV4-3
TGCGCCAGCAGCCAAGATGTTCCGGGCCCCGAGCTGTTTTTT
CASSQDVPGPELFF
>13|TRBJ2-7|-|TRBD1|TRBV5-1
TGCGCCAGCAGGGGACAGGGGGCTTGGGAGCAGTACTTC
CASRGQGAWEQYF
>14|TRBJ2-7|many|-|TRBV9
TGTGCCAGCAGCGTAGGTAGCGACCTATACGAGCAGTACTTC
CASSVGSDLYEQYF
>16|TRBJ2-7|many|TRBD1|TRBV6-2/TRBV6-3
TGTGCCAGCAGAACCGTTAGAGGGACAGGGGGCTACGAGCAGTACTTC
CASRTVRGTGGYEQYF
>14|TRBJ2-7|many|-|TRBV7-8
TGTGCCAGCAGCTCGCTAGACCTCTCCTACGAGCAGTACTTC
CASSSLDLSYEQYF
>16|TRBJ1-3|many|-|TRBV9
TGTGCCAGCAGCGTAGAGAAGGAGATGTCTGGAAACACCATATATTTT
CASSVEKEMSGNTIYF
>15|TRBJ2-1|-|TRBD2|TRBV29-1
TGCAGCGTTGAAGAAAGTCTAGCGGGAAGGAATGAGCAGTTCTTC
CSVEESLAGRNEQFF
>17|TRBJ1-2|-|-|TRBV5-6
TGTGCCAGCAGCGAGAGCCGATATAGTAGACTTGCTGGTGGCTACACCTTC
CASSESRYSRLAGGYTF
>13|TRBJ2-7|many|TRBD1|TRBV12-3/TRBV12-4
TGTGCCAGCAGTTTACAGGGGGTACGCGAGCAGTACTTC
CASSLQGVREQYF
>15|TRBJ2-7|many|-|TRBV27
TGTGCCAGCAGTACAGGTGACTCCCGATCGGGCGAGCAGTACTTC
CASSTGDSRSGEQYF
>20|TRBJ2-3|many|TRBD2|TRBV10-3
TGTGCCATCAGTGATCCCGCGAGGGGACTAGCGGGAGTGGGTACAGATACGCAGTATTTT
CAISDPARGLAGVGTDTQYF
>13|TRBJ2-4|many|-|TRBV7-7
TGTGCTAGGGGCTTGGGTCCCAAAAACATTCAGTACTTC
CARGLGPKNIQYF
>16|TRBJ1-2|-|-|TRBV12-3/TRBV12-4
TGTGCCAGCAGCCCTAGCCCCCAGGGGCCGGGCTATGGCTACACCTTC
CASSPSPQGPGYGYTF
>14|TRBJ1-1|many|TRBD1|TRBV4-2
TGTGCCAGCAGCCAATACGCAGGGGGTACTGAAGCTTTCTTT
CASSQYAGGTEAFF
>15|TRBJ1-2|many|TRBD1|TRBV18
TGTGCCAGCTCACCCGGGACAGGGGGCGGAGGCGGCTACACCTTC
CASSPGTGGGGGYTF
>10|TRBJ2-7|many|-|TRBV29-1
TGCAGCGTGGACACGGGGGAGCAGTACTTC
CSVDTGEQYF
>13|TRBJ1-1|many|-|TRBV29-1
TGCAGCGTTGATGAGGGGGTGGACACTGAAGCTTTCTTT
CSVDEGVDTEAFF
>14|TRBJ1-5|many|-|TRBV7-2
TGTGCCAGCAGCTTAGTAGGGCTTGGGGGTCTCCAGCATTTT
CASSLVGLGGLQHF
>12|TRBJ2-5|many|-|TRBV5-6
TGTGCCGGGGGACGCTCCCAGGAGACCCAGTACTTC
CAGGRSQETQYF
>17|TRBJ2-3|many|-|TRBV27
TGTGCCAGCAGTCCGATCCTCAGGGGAGGTTACACAGATACGCAGTATTTT
CASSPILRGGYTDTQYF
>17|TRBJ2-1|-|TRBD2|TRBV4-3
TGCGCCAGCAGCCAAGGGGCCGGGACTAGGTTGGGAAATGAGCAGTTCTTC
CASSQGAGTRLGNEQFF
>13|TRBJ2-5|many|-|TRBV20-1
TGCAGTGCTAGAATTGGTGTCGAAGAGACCCAGTACTTC
CSARIGVEETQYF
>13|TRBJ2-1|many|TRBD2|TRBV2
TGTGCCAGCAGTTCTAGCGGGAGCAATGAGCAGTTCTTC
CASSSSGSNEQFF
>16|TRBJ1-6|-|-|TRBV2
TGTGCCAGCAGTGAGAGTCGGGGCTCCTATAATTCACCCCTCCACTTT
CASSESRGSYNSPLHF
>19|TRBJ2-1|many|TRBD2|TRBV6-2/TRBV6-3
TGTGCCAGCAGTTACGATCGCGTAGCTAGCGGGACCCGTTACAATGAGCAGTTCTTC
CASSYDRVASGTRYNEQFF
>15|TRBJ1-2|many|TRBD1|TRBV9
TGTGCCAGCAGCTCGGGACAGGGGGAATTGTATGGCTACACCTTC
CASSSGQGELYGYTF
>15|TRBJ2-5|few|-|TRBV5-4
TGTGCCAGCAGCCGGCCGGGCCCAGATCAAGAGACCCAGTACTTC
CASSRPGPDQETQYF
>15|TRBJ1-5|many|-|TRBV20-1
TGCAGTGCTAGAGCAGGGACCGAAGCCCTTCAGCCCCAGCATTTT
CSARAGTEALQPQHF
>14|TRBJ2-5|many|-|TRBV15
TGTGCCACCAGCAGAGGAGGCGCAGAAGAGACCCAGTACTTC
CATSRGGAEETQYF
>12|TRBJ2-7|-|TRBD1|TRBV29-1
TGCAGCGTTGAAAGAGGGGGCGACGAGCAGTACTTC
CSVERGGDEQYF
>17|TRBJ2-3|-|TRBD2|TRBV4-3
TGCGCCAGCAGCCAAGATTTCCTAGCGGGAGGCACAGATACGCAGTATTTT
CASSQDFLAGGTDTQYF
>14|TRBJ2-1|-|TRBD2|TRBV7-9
TGTGCCAGCAGCTTAGTCCTAGCGGGAGGGCCCCAGTTCTTC
CASSLVLAGGPQFF
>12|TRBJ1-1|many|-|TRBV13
TGTGCCAGCCGTGGAGGGAACACTGAAGCTTTCTTT
CASRGGNTEAFF
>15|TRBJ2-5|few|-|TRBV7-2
TGTGCCAGCAGCCCCCGGACTACCCGACAAGAGACCCAGTACTTC
CASSPRTTRQETQYF
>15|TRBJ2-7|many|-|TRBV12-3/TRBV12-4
TGTGCCAGCAGTGCCTCCAGGGAAGGTCGAGACGAGCAGTACTTC
CASSASREGRDEQYF
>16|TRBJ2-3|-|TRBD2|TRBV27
TGTGCCAGCAGTCCGATAGCGGGAGGGCCTACAGATACGCAGTATTTT
CASSPIAGGPTDTQYF
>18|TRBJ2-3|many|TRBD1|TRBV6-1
TGTGCCAGCAGTGGAGACAGGGAACTTACTTACCTCACAGATACGCAGTATTTT
CASSGDRELTYLTDTQYF
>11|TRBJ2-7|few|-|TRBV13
TGTGCCAGCATGGTAGGAAACGAGCAGTACTTC
CASMVGNEQYF
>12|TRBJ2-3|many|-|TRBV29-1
TGCAGCGTTGAAAATCCGGGGGATACGCAGTATTTT
CSVENPGDTQYF
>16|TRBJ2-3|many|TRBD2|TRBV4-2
TGTGCCAGCAGCCACCTAGCGGGAGGGCCAATAGATACGCAGTATTTT
CASSHLAGGPIDTQYF
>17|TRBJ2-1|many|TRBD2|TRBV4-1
TGCGCCAGCAGCCAAGGGGCGGGGACTAGCGGGAGCAATGAGCAGTTCTTC
CASSQGAGTSGSNEQFF
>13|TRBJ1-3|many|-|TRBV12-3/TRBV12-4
TGTGCCAGCAGTTTAGTTGCTGGAAACACCATATATTTT
CASSLVAGNTIYF
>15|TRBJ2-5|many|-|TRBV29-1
TGCAGCGTTGAAGGTCTAGGGGGGGCATCAGAGACCCAGTACTTC
CSVEGLGGASETQYF
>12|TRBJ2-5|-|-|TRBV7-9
TGTGCCAGCAGCTGGGGACCCAGGACCCAGTACTTC
CASSWGPRTQYF
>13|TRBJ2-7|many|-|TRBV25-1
TGTGCCAGCAGTGAAGTAGGGTATCACGAGCAGTACTTC
CASSEVGYHEQYF
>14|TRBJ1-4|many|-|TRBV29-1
TGCAGCGTCGGACGGGGCGCAACTAATGAAAAACTGTTTTTT
CSVGRGATNEKLFF
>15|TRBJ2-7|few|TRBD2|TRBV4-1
TGCGCCAGCAGCCAAGTTGCGGGGGGCATACACGAGCAGTACTTC
CASSQVAGGIHEQYF
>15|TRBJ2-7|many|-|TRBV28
TGTGCCAGCAGTTCGGCCCCCACTAGCCTTTCTGAGCAGTACTTC
CASSSAPTSLSEQYF
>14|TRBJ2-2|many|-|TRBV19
TGTGCCAGTAGTGCCTGGATTGACACCGGGGAGCTGTTTTTT
CASSAWIDTGELFF
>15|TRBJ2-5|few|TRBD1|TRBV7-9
TGTGCCAGCAGCCCCGTTACAGGGGTTGGAGAGACCCAGTACTTC
CASSPVTGVGETQYF
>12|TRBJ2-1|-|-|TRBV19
TGTGCCAGTAGAGGTGGGCCCAATGAGCAGTTCTTC
CASRGGPNEQFF